Detailed here is one TCR beta chain. Its matching antigen is unknown. The data derive from a study of T cell responses to AZD1222 COVID-19 vaccine. Germline V CDR1 and CDR2: LNHDA, SQIVND (reference sequence). V was shortened by 9 bases and J by 3 bases, with 12 bases between the two germline ends. CDR3 size: 13 residues. Findings and limits, study-wide: The sample set comprised mostly white British donors with more females, and clonal diversity was possibly underestimated.

Using immunoSEQ multiplex PCR, the repertoire was profiled, and TCRdb retains in-frame clones only, with some absent. This table holds about 60,000 clones, under 95% found once. The chain joins TRBV19 to TRBJ1-5; D ambiguous. This TCR came from an adult who received the MenACWY meningococcal vaccine as a control. The starting material was peripheral blood, obtained 28 days after the second dose of the MenACWY control vaccine. The CDR3 sequence: CASQTRINQPQHF. CDR3 nucleotide sequence: TGTGCCAGCCAGACAAGAATCAATCAGCCCCAGCATTTT.